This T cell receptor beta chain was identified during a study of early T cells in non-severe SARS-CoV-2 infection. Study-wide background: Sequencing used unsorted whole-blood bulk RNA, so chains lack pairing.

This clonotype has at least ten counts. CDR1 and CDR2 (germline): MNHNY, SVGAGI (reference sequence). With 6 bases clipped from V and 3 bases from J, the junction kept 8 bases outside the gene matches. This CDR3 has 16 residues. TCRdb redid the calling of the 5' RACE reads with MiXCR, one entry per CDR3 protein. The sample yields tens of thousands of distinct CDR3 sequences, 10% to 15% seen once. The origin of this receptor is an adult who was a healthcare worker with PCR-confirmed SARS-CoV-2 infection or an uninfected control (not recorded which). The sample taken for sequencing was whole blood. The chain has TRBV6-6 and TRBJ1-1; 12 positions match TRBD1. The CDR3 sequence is CASRPGQGARDTEAFF. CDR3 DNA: TGTGCCAGCAGGCCGGGACAGGGGGCGCGGGACACTGAAGCTTTCTTT.